Below are 7 T cell receptor beta chains sequenced from a single sample in a study of vaccination and CD4 T cells after COVID-19. With the Oncomine TCR Beta short-read assay, DNA from cultured CD4+ T cells was sequenced. TCRdb re-derived calls from the PCR reads in MiXCR, one entry per CDR3 protein. Among just under 20,000 distinct CDR3 sequences listed, roughly 67% were seen once. The treatment is: approximately nine-day PBMC culture with coronavirus spike peptide pools or control peptides (ViraFEST assay). Their antigen targets remain unknown. Input material: CD4+ T cells from blood, cultured in vitro. These receptors were obtained from a human donor who had recovered from COVID-19.

The chain combines TRBV7-2 with TRBJ2-2; TRBD1 is a possible D gene (5 bases). Between the trimmed V and J ends, which lost 1 base and 4 bases, there was a span of 13 bases. Germline values: CDR1 SGHTA, CDR2 FQGNSA. The CDR3 runs 16 residues. The DNA for the CDR3 is TGTGCCAGCAGCTTAGAGGCAGCAGGGATCACCGGGGAGCTGTTTTTT. Its translation is CASSLEAAGITGELFF. The full variable domain, in which reference TRBV7-2 and TRBJ2-2 provide the parts outside the CDR3, is GAGVSQSPSNKVTEKGKDVELRCDPISGHTALYWYRQSLGQGLEFLIYFQGNSAPDKSGLPSDRFSAERTGGSVSTLTIQRTQQEDSAVYLCASSLEAAGITGELFFGEGSRLTVL.

The chain couples TRBV24-1 to TRBJ2-3; no definite D call. This CDR3 region has 15 residues. The ends were cut back, 4 bases at V and 2 bases at J, with 12 bases in the middle. Germline assignment: CDR1 KGHDR and CDR2 SFDVKD. DNA of the CDR3: TGTGCCACCAGTGACCATACGACACCCACAGATACGCAGTATTTT. Amino acid sequence: CATSDHTTPTDTQYF.

The CDR3 DNA is TGTGCCTGGACCGACGGTCATAGCAATCAGCCCCAGCATTTT. This translates into CAWTDGHSNQPQHF. V is TRBV30 and J is TRBJ1-5; no definite D call. This CDR3 comprises 14 residues. The ends were cut back, 4 bases at V and 0 bases at J, with 10 bases in the middle. Germline CDR1 GTSNPN, CDR2 SVGIG (reference sequence).

The rearrangement joins TRBV28 to TRBJ2-7; 8 bases fit TRBD2. This CDR3 contains 15 residues. V shed 7 bases, J shed 3 bases, and the junction held 11 bases outside the gene matches. The germline V gene has CDR1 MDHEN and CDR2 SYDVKM. CDR3 in amino acids: CASTPGGGNYYEQYF. The DNA for the CDR3 is TGTGCCAGCACCCCCGGGGGGGGCAACTACTACGAGCAGTACTTC.

This clonotype turned up a few times. The rearrangement uses TRBV20-1 and TRBJ1-6; D not certain. There are 16 residues in the CDR3. The V gene's germline CDR1 is DFQATT and CDR2 SNEGSKA (reference sequence). V was trimmed by 3 bases and J by 9 bases, leaving 21 bases between them. CDR3 sequence reads: CSASSIHPTLPSPLHF. The CDR3 DNA reads TGCAGTGCTAGTTCCATTCACCCCACCCTTCCTTCACCCCTCCACTTT.

This clonotype was counted between two and nine times. The chain employs TRBV11-2 and TRBJ2-7; D is undetermined. With 1 base removed from V and 9 bases from J, the gap between germline ends came to 13 bases. This CDR3 has 13 amino acids. Germline values: CDR1 SGHAT, CDR2 FQNNGV. CDR3 in amino acids: CASSLAQAVGQYF. Written as DNA, the CDR3 is TGTGCCAGCAGCTTAGCGCAGGCGGTGGGGCAGTACTTC. Full variable domain (outside the CDR3, taken from reference TRBV11-2 and TRBJ2-7): EAGVAQSPRYKIIEKRQSVAFWCNPISGHATLYWYQQILGQGPKLLIQFQNNGVVDDSQLPKDRFSAERLKGVDSTLKIQPAKLEDSAVYLCASSLAQAVGQYFGPGTRLTVT.

This clonotype was seen more than once but under ten times. The chain employs TRBV19 and TRBJ1-1; no clear D. The CDR3 loop spans 15 amino acids. The V end was cut by 5 bases, the J end by 2 bases, with 15 bases between. Germline V gene data show CDR1 as LNHDA and CDR2 as SQIVND (reference sequence). The CDR3 region has the DNA TGTGCCAGTAGTCCTCAACCCATATTTAACACTGAAGCTTTCTTT. It is translated as CASSPQPIFNTEAFF.